A selection of T cell receptor beta chains follows, all from one sample in a study of shared clonotypes between healthy human individuals. The assay was immunoSEQ multiplex PCR, and TCRdb's table has in-frame clones only and misses some. The top ten hold 0.13% of the sample, which has millions of clones, 85% to 95% seen once. The sequencing input was naive CD4+ T cells sorted from blood. These receptors all come from a man younger than 35 in good health. The CDR3 runs from the conserved cysteine through the conserved F or W. D genes are given only for firm matches. Size tells how often a clone was seen (once, few, many) or the class of an expanded clone, and some rows leave it out.

TRBV2,15,NA,TRBJ2-5,NA,TGTGCCAGCACCGGGGGCGCAACCTTCCAAGAGACCCAGTACTTC,CASTGGATFQETQYF
TRBV10-1,14,NA,TRBJ2-7,TRBD1,TGCGCCAGCAGTGGGGGACAGGGGCCCTACGAGCAGTACTTC,CASSGGQGPYEQYF
TRBV11-2,15,NA,TRBJ2-1,TRBD2,TGTGCCAGCAGCTTAGATCGGGGGGGCTACAATGAGCAGTTCTTC,CASSLDRGGYNEQFF
TRBV25-1,12,NA,TRBJ2-1,NA,TGTGCCAGCAGCACAGGGTGGCGTGAGCAGTTCTTC,CASSTGWREQFF
TRBV19,17,NA,TRBJ1-6,NA,TGTGCCAGTAGTATTATTACAGGGAGCTCCTATAATTCACCCCTCCACTTT,CASSIITGSSYNSPLHF
TRBV27,12,NA,TRBJ2-7,TRBD1,TGTGCCAGCAGGACAGGGACCTACGAGCAGTACTTC,CASRTGTYEQYF
TRBV5-4,15,NA,TRBJ1-1,TRBD1,TGTGCCAGCAGCTCGTCGGACAGGGGGAACACTGAAGCTTTCTTT,CASSSSDRGNTEAFF
TRBV7-2,15,once,TRBJ2-7,NA,TGTGCCAGCAGCTTAAGGCAAGCCTTCGGAGGGGAGCAGTACTTC,CASSLRQAFGGEQYF
TRBV6-5,13,once,TRBJ2-5,NA,TGTGCCAGCAGTTTGGGGTGGCGGGAGACCCAGTACTTC,CASSLGWRETQYF
TRBV19,14,NA,TRBJ1-1,NA,TGTGCCAGTAGTATCGGACAGATGAACACTGAAGCTTTCTTT,CASSIGQMNTEAFF
TRBV10-3,15,many,TRBJ2-1,TRBD2,TGTGCCATCAGTCAACTAGCGGGAGCTTCAATTGAGCAGTTCTTC,CAISQLAGASIEQFF
TRBV11-2,16,few,TRBJ1-6,TRBD1,TGTGCCAGCAGCCTTCAGGGGGAGAGCTATAATTCACCCCTCCACTTT,CASSLQGESYNSPLHF
TRBV6-1,13,NA,TRBJ2-7,TRBD1,TGTGCCAGCCAGGGACAGGGGATCCACGAGCAGTACTTC,CASQGQGIHEQYF
TRBV5-1,14,once,TRBJ2-7,NA,TGCGCCAGCAGCTTGGGGGTTTTTACCTACGAGCAGTACTTC,CASSLGVFTYEQYF
TRBV19,12,NA,TRBJ1-1,NA,TGTGCCAGAATGGCAGGGAACACTGAAGCTTTCTTT,CARMAGNTEAFF
TRBV10-3,15,NA,TRBJ2-5,NA,TGTGCCATCAGACCACATTCCCCCGGATGGGAGACCCAGTACTTC,CAIRPHSPGWETQYF
TRBV19,14,NA,TRBJ1-3,NA,TGTGCCAGTAGTATAGATTCACGAAGAAACACCATATATTTT,CASSIDSRRNTIYF
TRBV11-2,12,NA,TRBJ2-7,NA,TGTGCCAGCAGCTTAGTTGTCGGCGAGCAGTACTTC,CASSLVVGEQYF
TRBV7-9,15,NA,TRBJ2-5,TRBD2,TGTGCCAGCAGCTTTAGCGGGGGGGCCGAAGAGACCCAGTACTTC,CASSFSGGAEETQYF
TRBV30,12,NA,TRBJ2-1,NA,TGTGCCTGGAGTGGGAGGGTCGGTGAGCAGTTCTTC,CAWSGRVGEQFF
TRBV27,14,NA,TRBJ1-3,NA,TGTGCCAGCAGTCCAGGAACCTCTGGAAACACCATATATTTT,CASSPGTSGNTIYF
TRBV5-1,17,NA,TRBJ2-1,TRBD2,TGCGCCAGCAGCTTGGTCGCCCTAGCGGGGAAAAACAATGAGCAGTTCTTC,CASSLVALAGKNNEQFF